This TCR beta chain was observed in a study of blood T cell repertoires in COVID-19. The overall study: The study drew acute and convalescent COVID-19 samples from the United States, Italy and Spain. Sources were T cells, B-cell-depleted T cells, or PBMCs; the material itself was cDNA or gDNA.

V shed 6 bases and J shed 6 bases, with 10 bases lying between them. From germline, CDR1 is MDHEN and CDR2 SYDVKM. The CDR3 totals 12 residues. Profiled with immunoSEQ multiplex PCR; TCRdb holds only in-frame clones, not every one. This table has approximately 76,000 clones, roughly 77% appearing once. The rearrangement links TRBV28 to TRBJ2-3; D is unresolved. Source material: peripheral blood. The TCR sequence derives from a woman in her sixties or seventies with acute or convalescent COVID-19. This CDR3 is CASSPNGDTQYF. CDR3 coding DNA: TGTGCCAGCAGCCCGAACGGGGATACGCAGTATTTT.